Shown below are 32 T cell receptor beta chains from a single sample sequenced in a study of identifying expanded T cells in peripheral blood. The assay was immunoSEQ multiplex PCR, and TCRdb's table has in-frame clones only and misses some. The profile covers about 91,000 clones, with more than 70% appearing a single time and approximately 4% taken by the ten largest. The sequenced material came from blood. All receptors come from a person between 18 and 75 years old in good health.

The chain joins TRBV2 to TRBJ2-1; TRBD1 matches 12 bases. With 8 bases clipped from V and 4 bases from J, the junction kept 9 bases outside the gene matches. Germline V lookup: CDR1 SNHLY, CDR2 FYNNEI. The CDR3 totals 16 residues. CDR3 coding DNA: TGTGCCAGCTGCGGGACAGGGGGCGCAGAGTACAATGAGCAGTTCTTC. As protein: CASCGTGGAEYNEQFF.

The rearrangement joins TRBV7-9 to TRBJ2-3; TRBD2 is a possible D gene (7 bases). The germline V gene encodes CDR1 SEHNR and CDR2 FQNEAQ (reference sequence). V was pared by 5 bases and J by 2 bases, with 17 bases between. This CDR3 has 16 residues. The CDR3 DNA is TGTGCCAGCAGCCCCCTGGTGGGGGGGCCCACAGATACGCAGTATTTT. Protein sequence: CASSPLVGGPTDTQYF.

The rearrangement links TRBV18 to TRBJ1-2; D gene uncertain. V lost 3 bases and J 2 bases, leaving 16 bases between the germline ends. CDR1 is KGHSH and CDR2 is LQKENI in the germline V gene. This CDR3 is built from 16 residues. Written as DNA, the CDR3 is TGTGCCAGCTCACCCACCTCGGGAACCGCCAACTATGGCTACACCTTC. Translation gives CASSPTSGTANYGYTF.

The V gene is TRBV5-4, the J gene TRBJ2-7; 8 bases fit TRBD1. This CDR3 has 14 residues. After removal of 0 bases from V and 4 bases from J, the junction contained 3 bases not matched to a gene. Germline lookup yields CDR1 SGHNT and CDR2 YYREEE (reference sequence). The CDR3: CASSLEDRAYEQYF. CDR3 in DNA: TGTGCCAGCAGCTTGGAGGACAGGGCTTACGAGCAGTACTTC.

The V call is TRBV9, the J call TRBJ2-2; D not certain. V gave up 0 bases and J gave up 7 bases, with 4 bases separating them. Germline values: CDR1 SGDLS, CDR2 YYNGEE. The CDR3 length is 12 residues. The CDR3 coding sequence is TGTGCCAGCAGCGTAGACGTCGGGGAGCTGTTTTTT. Translating it yields CASSVDVGELFF.

This clone was detected a few times. The CDR3 DNA follows: TGTGCCAGCTCACCACTCTCCGGGGGGACCTACAATGAGCAGTTCTTC. It encodes CASSPLSGGTYNEQFF. The V call is TRBV18, the J call TRBJ2-1; 7 positions match TRBD2. Germline V CDR1 and CDR2: KGHSH, LQKENI. V dropped 1 base and J dropped 2; count of bases not matched to a gene: 5. This CDR3 is 16 amino acids long.

The chain has TRBV7-9 and TRBJ2-5; 7 bases agree with TRBD2. Germline V CDR1 and CDR2: SEHNR, FQNEAQ (reference sequence). This CDR3 spans 14 amino acids. V dropped 8 bases and J dropped 3; count of bases not matched to a gene: 9. DNA for the CDR3: TGTGCCAGCGGTCCGGGACTAAAAGAAGAGACCCAGTACTTC. Translating it yields CASGPGLKEETQYF.

The genes are TRBV27 and TRBJ2-5, with TRBD1 identical over 12 bases. Losses at the gene ends were 5 bases for V and 5 bases for J; bases not matched to a gene: 6. Germline V gives CDR1 MNHEY, CDR2 SMNVEV (reference sequence). The CDR3 totals 15 residues. CDR3 in amino acids: CASSPWDRGLETQYF. The CDR3 DNA sequence: TGTGCCAGCAGTCCCTGGGACAGGGGGCTTGAGACCCAGTACTTC.

The chain is built from TRBV7-2 and TRBJ2-5; weak D call: TRBD1 (6 bases). Germline CDR1 SGHTA, CDR2 FQGNSA. The V end lost 4 bases, the J end lost 4 bases, and 19 bases lay between the germline ends. The CDR3 is 16 residues long. DNA for the CDR3: TGTGCCAGCAGCTCCTGGGGACACGAGGGTGGAGAGACCCAGTACTTC. This codes for CASSSWGHEGGETQYF.

This sequence joins TRBV27 and TRBJ1-1; D perhaps matches TRBD1 (6 bases). CDR1 and CDR2 from the germline V gene are MNHEY and SMNVEV (reference sequence). Trimming took off 4 bases at V and 8 bases at J, with 17 bases between the two ends. CDR3 length equals 14 residues. The CDR3 here is CASSSPDSFSEAFF. The DNA for the CDR3 is TGTGCCAGCAGTTCCCCGGACAGTTTTTCCGAAGCTTTCTTT.

The chain uses TRBV19 and TRBJ1-1; TRBD1 aligns across 9 bases. The CDR3 contains 13 residues. CDR1 and CDR2 (germline): LNHDA, SQIVND (reference sequence). CDR3 DNA: TGTGCGACGACAGGGGGGAGGAACACTGAAGCTTTCTTT. Translation: CATTGGRNTEAFF.

V gene TRBV5-1 combines with J gene TRBJ2-1; D may correspond to TRBD1 or TRBD2 (6 bases each). Germline V CDR1 and CDR2: SGHRS, YFSETQ. V lost 2 bases and J lost 8, with 14 bases in between. CDR3 length: 14 residues. The CDR3 nucleotides read TGCGCCAGCAGCTTACGGGGGCACGGCGATGAGCAGTTCTTC. Its translation: CASSLRGHGDEQFF.

The chain has TRBV5-1 and TRBJ2-3; 9 positions agree with TRBD2. The junction had 2 bases not matched to a gene; V was cut back by 6 bases and J by 0 bases. The germline gives CDR1 SGHRS, CDR2 YFSETQ. The CDR3 covers 14 residues. The CDR3 DNA follows: TGCGCCAGCACTAGCGGGACTAGCACAGATACGCAGTATTTT. It codes for CASTSGTSTDTQYF.

The table lists this clone with a count of one. The V and J genes are TRBV6-1 and TRBJ1-1; TRBD1 aligns across 7 bases. CDR3 length: 18 amino acids. V trimming: 1 base; J trimming: 0 bases; junction bases outside the gene matches: 11. Germline V gene data show CDR1 as MNHNS and CDR2 as SASEGT. The CDR3 sequence is CASSEGGWDRQMNTEAFF. As DNA, the CDR3 is TGTGCCAGCAGTGAAGGGGGGTGGGACAGACAGATGAACACTGAAGCTTTCTTT.

This rearrangement joins TRBV7-9 to TRBJ2-5; 7 bases agree with TRBD1. Trimming at V came to 5 bases and at J to 2 bases, leaving 5 bases not matched to a gene. The CDR3 totals 14 residues. Germline CDR1 and CDR2: SEHNR and FQNEAQ (reference sequence). The CDR3 bases are TGTGCCAGCAGCCCCACAGGGGCGCAAGAGACCCAGTACTTC. Translated: CASSPTGAQETQYF.

V is TRBV9 and J is TRBJ1-4; D possibly corresponds to TRBD1 (5 bases). Germline V gene sequence: CDR1 SGDLS, CDR2 YYNGEE. The V end was cut by 2 bases, the J end by 7 bases, with 12 bases between. There are 14 residues in the CDR3. The CDR3 here is CASSVRAGGEKLFF. In nucleotides, the CDR3 is TGTGCCAGCAGCGTCAGGGCTGGAGGTGAAAAACTGTTTTTT.

This chain uses TRBV6-5 with TRBJ1-1; D might be TRBD1 (6 bases). Trimming cost V 2 bases and J 3 bases, with 16 bases left between them. The germline V gene encodes CDR1 MNHEY and CDR2 SVGAGI. CDR3 length equals 16 residues. The CDR3 DNA is TGTGCCAGCAGTTACCGGACAGTCGCAGATTACACTGAAGCTTTCTTT. Its translation is CASSYRTVADYTEAFF.

The chain links TRBV5-4 to TRBJ2-2; a weak D match, TRBD1 (7 bases). Germline loops: CDR1 SGHNT, CDR2 YYREEE (reference sequence). The CDR3 spans 16 residues. Deletions cut 0 bases from V and 4 bases from J, with 13 bases between. The CDR3 bases are TGTGCCAGCAGCTTGGCATCAGGGGGGAGCACCGGGGAGCTGTTTTTT. Translation: CASSLASGGSTGELFF.

The chain uses TRBV4-1 and TRBJ1-2; a possible D gene is TRBD1 (5 bases). The CDR3 spans 19 residues. Between the trimmed V and J ends, which lost 0 bases and 5 bases, there was a span of 25 bases. Germline V gives CDR1 MGHRA, CDR2 YSYEKL. CDR3: CASSQDGSLGDALRYGYTF. The CDR3 DNA follows: TGCGCCAGCAGCCAAGATGGGTCCTTAGGGGATGCACTAAGGTATGGCTACACCTTC.

The CDR3 sequence: CASSLVSSNVGNEQFF. CDR3 DNA: TGTGCCAGCAGCTTAGTTAGTAGCAATGTGGGCAATGAGCAGTTCTTC. The V gene is TRBV11-2, the J gene TRBJ2-1; no clear D. Per the germline V gene, CDR1 is SGHAT and CDR2 is FQNNGV. The CDR3 spans 16 residues. The ends were cut back, 1 base at V and 6 bases at J, with 16 bases in the middle.

This clone was detected many times. The chain recombines TRBV10-1 with TRBJ1-6; the D is unclear. Trimming cost V 4 bases and J 6 bases, with 16 bases left between them. Germline V CDR1 and CDR2: WNHNN, SYGVQD (reference sequence). The CDR3 is 16 amino acids. Written as DNA, the CDR3 is TGCGCCAGCAGTGGCTCCGAGGACGGATTTAATTCACCCCTCCACTTT. Protein sequence: CASSGSEDGFNSPLHF.

The chain employs TRBV27 and TRBJ1-2; 11 nucleotides line up with TRBD1. The germline V gene encodes CDR1 MNHEY and CDR2 SMNVEV (reference sequence). The CDR3 extends over 16 amino acids. The trim removed 5 bases at V and 4 bases at J, leaving 9 bases unmatched. Here the CDR3 reads CASSGLGGTGGYGYTF. Written as DNA, the CDR3 is TGTGCCAGCAGTGGTCTGGGGGGGACAGGGGGCTATGGCTACACCTTC.

With regard to this clone: A junction boundary mismatches the germline segment, possibly from a read error. Other DNA sequences from this sample encode an identical CDR3 as well. V and J are TRBV14 and TRBJ1-1; tentatively, D is TRBD1 (6 bases). This CDR3 is 14 amino acids long. Germline V gene data show CDR1 as SGHDN and CDR2 as FVKESK. Written as DNA, the CDR3 is TGTGCCAGCAGCCAAGTTAGGGGGGGGACTGAAGCCTTCTTT. Its translation: CASSQVRGGTEAFF.

This rearrangement joins TRBV30 to TRBJ2-7; possible D gene TRBD1, 6 bases. The CDR3 runs 13 residues. V lost 4 bases and J lost 3, with 13 bases in between. Germline V gene lookup returns CDR1 GTSNPN and CDR2 SVGIG (reference sequence). The DNA for the CDR3 is TGTGCCTGGAACCCAGGACAGCACTACGAGCAGTACTTC. Its translation: CAWNPGQHYEQYF.

The chain has TRBV4-2 and TRBJ2-1; D perhaps matches TRBD1 (6 bases). The ends were cut back, 3 bases at V and 3 bases at J, with 12 bases in the middle. Per germline, CDR1 LGHNA and CDR2 YNFKEQ. The CDR3 sequence is 15 residues long. CDR3 sequence reads: CASSQRQADYNEQFF. The DNA of the CDR3 is TGTGCCAGCAGCCAGCGACAGGCCGACTACAATGAGCAGTTCTTC.

This clone has just one count. V and J are TRBV4-3 and TRBJ2-2; D gene uncertain. This CDR3 contains 15 residues. V gave up 4 bases and J gave up 3 bases, with 12 bases separating them. CDR1 is LGHNA and CDR2 is YSLEER in the germline V gene. The CDR3 is CASSPGEMDTGELFF. The CDR3 bases are TGCGCCAGCAGCCCAGGTGAAATGGACACCGGGGAGCTGTTTTTT.

Comment on this clone: Germline is not matched at one junction end, which may reflect a read error. The CDR3 DNA reads TGCGCCGGCAGCCAAGACGTTCCAGGGAGTAGCACAGATACGCAGTATTTT. This encodes CAGSQDVPGSSTDTQYF. This chain connects TRBV4-1 to TRBJ2-3, with D perhaps TRBD1 or TRBD2 (5 bases each). CDR3 length: 17 amino acids. Germline V gives CDR1 MGHRA, CDR2 YSYEKL.

The rearrangement joins TRBV7-3 to TRBJ2-7, with D perhaps being TRBD1 or TRBD2 (5 bases each). Germline V gene sequence: CDR1 SGHTA, CDR2 FQGTGA. Trimming removed 5 bases at V and 7 bases at J, with 24 bases between. This CDR3 spans 16 amino acids. The CDR3 reads CASSGQADNPLGEQYF. Here the CDR3 DNA reads TGTGCCAGCAGCGGGCAAGCGGACAACCCCCTGGGGGAGCAGTACTTC.

The chain recombines TRBV7-3 with TRBJ2-2; 10 bases agree with TRBD1. The CDR3 has 15 amino acids. The J segment lost 3 bases and the V segment lost 5 bases, leaving 3 bases of the junction unmatched. Germline V gene lookup returns CDR1 SGHTA and CDR2 FQGTGA. CDR3 residues: CASSLGQGDTGELFF. As DNA, the CDR3 is TGTGCCAGCAGCCTCGGACAGGGGGACACCGGGGAGCTGTTTTTT.

The rearrangement links TRBV30 to TRBJ2-1; the D is unclear. V was cut by 0 bases and J by 5 bases, with 8 bases left in between. In germline, CDR1 is GTSNPN, CDR2 SVGIG (reference sequence). The length of the CDR3 is 13 residues. This chain's CDR3 is CAWSVLTDNEQFF. The CDR3 nucleotides read TGTGCCTGGAGTGTACTTACGGACAATGAGCAGTTCTTC.

This chain uses TRBV28 with TRBJ2-7; no firm D call. In germline, CDR1 is MDHEN, CDR2 SYDVKM. The V end was cut by 2 bases, the J end by 5 bases, with 13 bases between. The CDR3 extends over 14 amino acids. The CDR3 nucleotides read TGTGCCAGCAGTTTAGTCAGGCAGAACCACGAGCAGTACTTC. Protein sequence: CASSLVRQNHEQYF.

V is TRBV7-3 and J is TRBJ1-1; the match to TRBD1 covers 10 bases. Germline assignment: CDR1 SGHTA and CDR2 FQGTGA. This CDR3 has 14 residues. V was pared by 5 bases and J by 10 bases, with 10 bases of the junction left unmatched. CDR3 region: CASSLHGTGAGAFF. In DNA, the CDR3 is TGTGCCAGCAGCCTACATGGGACAGGGGCGGGAGCTTTCTTT.